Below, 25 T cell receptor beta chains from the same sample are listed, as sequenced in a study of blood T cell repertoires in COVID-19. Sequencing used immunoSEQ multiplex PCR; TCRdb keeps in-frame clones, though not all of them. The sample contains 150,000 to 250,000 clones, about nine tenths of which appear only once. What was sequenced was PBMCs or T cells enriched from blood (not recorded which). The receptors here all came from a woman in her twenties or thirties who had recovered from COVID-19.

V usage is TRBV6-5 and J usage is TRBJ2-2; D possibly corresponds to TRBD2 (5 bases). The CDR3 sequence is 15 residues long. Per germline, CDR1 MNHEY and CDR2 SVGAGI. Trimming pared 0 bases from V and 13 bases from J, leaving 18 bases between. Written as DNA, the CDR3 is TGTGCCAGCAGTTACTCGTCCGTCGGGGATAGTTTGCTGTTTTTT. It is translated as CASSYSSVGDSLLFF.

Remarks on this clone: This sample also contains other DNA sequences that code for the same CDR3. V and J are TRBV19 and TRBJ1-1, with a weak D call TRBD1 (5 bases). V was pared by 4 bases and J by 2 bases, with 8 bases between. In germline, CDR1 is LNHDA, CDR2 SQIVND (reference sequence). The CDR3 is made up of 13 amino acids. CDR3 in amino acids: CASSTTGNTEAFF. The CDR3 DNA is TGTGCCAGTAGTACCACAGGTAACACTGAAGCTTTCTTT. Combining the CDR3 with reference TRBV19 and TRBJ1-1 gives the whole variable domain DGGITQSPKYLFRKEGQNVTLSCEQNLNHDAMYWYRQDPGQGLRLIYYSQIVNDFQKGDIAEGYSVSREKKESFPLTVTSAQKNPTAFYLCASSTTGNTEAFFGQGTRLTVV.

CDR3 DNA: TGCGCCAGCAGCCAAGGTCTCCGGGAGGGACACACTGAAGCTTTCTTT. The encoded protein is CASSQGLREGHTEAFF. V and J are TRBV4-3 and TRBJ1-1; D may be TRBD1 (5 bases). This CDR3 comprises 16 residues. V lost 1 base and J lost 3, with 15 bases in between. CDR1 is LGHNA, CDR2 YSLEER, per germline.

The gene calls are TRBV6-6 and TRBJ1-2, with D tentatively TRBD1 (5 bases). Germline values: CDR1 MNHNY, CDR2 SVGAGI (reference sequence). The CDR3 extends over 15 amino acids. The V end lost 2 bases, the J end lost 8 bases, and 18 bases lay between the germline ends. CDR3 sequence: CASSYRTNRSGGYTF. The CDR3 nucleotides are TGTGCCAGCAGTTACCGTACTAACAGGTCCGGAGGCTACACCTTC.

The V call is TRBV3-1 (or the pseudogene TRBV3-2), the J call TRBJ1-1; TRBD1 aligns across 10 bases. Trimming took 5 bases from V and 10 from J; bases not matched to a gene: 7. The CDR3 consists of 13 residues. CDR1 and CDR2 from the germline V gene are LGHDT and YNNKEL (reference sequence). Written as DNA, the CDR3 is TGTGCCAGCAGCACTCGACAGGGGGCAGGAGCTTTCTTT. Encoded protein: CASSTRQGAGAFF.

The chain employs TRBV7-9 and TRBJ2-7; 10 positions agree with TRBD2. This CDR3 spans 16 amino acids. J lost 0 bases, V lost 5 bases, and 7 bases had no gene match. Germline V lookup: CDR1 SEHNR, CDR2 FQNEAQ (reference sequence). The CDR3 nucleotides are TGTGCCAGCAGCCCCTACCCTAGCGGGAGCTCCTACGAGCAGTACTTC. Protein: CASSPYPSGSSYEQYF.

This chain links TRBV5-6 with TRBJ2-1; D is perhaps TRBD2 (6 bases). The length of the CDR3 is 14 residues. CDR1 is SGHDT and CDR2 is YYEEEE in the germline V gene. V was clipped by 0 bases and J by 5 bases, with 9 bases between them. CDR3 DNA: TGTGCCAGCAGCTTGGTCGGGACTGACAATGAGCAGTTCTTC. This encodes CASSLVGTDNEQFF.

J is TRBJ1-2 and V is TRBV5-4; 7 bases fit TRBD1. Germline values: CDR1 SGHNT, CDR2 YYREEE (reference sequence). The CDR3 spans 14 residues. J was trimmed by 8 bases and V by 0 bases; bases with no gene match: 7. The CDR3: CASSLAPRGLGYTF. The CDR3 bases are TGTGCCAGCAGCTTGGCGCCAAGGGGGCTCGGCTACACCTTC.

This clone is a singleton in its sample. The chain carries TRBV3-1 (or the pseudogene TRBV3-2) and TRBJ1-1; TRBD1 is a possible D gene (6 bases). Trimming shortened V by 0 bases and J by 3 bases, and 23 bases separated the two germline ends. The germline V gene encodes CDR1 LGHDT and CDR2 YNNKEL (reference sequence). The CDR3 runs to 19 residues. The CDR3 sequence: CASSQERGGGASIDTEAFF. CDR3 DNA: TGTGCCAGCAGCCAAGAGCGTGGGGGGGGCGCGAGTATTGACACTGAAGCTTTCTTT.

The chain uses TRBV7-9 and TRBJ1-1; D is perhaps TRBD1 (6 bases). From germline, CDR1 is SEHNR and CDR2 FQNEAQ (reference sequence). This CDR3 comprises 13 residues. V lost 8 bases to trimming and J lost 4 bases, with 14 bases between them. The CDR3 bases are TGTGCCAGCGGACTGGGGGGGGCCACTGAAGCTTTCTTT. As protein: CASGLGGATEAFF.

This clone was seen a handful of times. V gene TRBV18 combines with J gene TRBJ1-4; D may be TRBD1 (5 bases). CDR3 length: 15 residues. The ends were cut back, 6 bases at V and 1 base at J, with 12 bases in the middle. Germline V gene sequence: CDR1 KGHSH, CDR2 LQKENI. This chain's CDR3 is CASSSSTETNEKLFF. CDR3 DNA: TGTGCCAGCTCTTCCTCGACAGAAACTAATGAAAAACTGTTTTTT.

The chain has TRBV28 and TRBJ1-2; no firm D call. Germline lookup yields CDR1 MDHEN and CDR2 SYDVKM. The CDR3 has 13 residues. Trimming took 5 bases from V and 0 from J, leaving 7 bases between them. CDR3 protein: CASSPQSNYGYTF. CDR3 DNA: TGTGCCAGCAGTCCCCAGTCTAACTATGGCTACACCTTC.

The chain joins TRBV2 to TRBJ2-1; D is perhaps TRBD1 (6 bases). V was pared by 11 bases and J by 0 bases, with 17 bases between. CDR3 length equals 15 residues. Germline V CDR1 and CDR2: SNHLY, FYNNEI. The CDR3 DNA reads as TGTGCCCGAGAGAGGGGGTCCAGCTCCTACAATGAGCAGTTCTTC. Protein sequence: CARERGSSSYNEQFF.

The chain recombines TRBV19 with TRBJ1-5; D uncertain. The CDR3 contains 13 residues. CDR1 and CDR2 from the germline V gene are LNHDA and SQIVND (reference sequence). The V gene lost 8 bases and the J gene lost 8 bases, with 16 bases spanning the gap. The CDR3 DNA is TGTGCCAGTTCACCCAGTCTTCAGGAGCCCCAGCATTTT. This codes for CASSPSLQEPQHF.

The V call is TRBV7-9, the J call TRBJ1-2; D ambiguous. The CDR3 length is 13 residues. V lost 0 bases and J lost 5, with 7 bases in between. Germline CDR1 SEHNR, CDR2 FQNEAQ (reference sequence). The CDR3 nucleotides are TGTGCCAGCAGCTTAGCGGAGGCTTATGGCTACACCTTC. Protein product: CASSLAEAYGYTF. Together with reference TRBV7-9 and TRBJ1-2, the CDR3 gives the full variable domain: DTGVSQNPRHKITKRGQNVTFRCDPISEHNRLYWYRQTLGQGPEFLTYFQNEAQLEKSRLLSDRFSAERPKGSFSTLEIQRTEQGDSAMYLCASSLAEAYGYTFGSGTRLTVV.

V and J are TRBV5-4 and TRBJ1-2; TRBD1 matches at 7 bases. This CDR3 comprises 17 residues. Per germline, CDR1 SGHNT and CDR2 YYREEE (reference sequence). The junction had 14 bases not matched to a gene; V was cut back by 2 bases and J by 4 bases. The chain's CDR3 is CASSFEPGTAALYGYTF. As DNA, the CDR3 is TGTGCCAGCAGCTTTGAGCCCGGGACAGCTGCTCTCTATGGCTACACCTTC. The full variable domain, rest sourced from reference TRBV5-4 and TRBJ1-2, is ETGVTQSPTHLIKTRGQQVTLRCSSQSGHNTVSWYQQALGQGPQFIFQYYREEENGRGNFPPRFSGLQFPNYSSELNVNALELDDSALYLCASSFEPGTAALYGYTFGSGTRLTVV.

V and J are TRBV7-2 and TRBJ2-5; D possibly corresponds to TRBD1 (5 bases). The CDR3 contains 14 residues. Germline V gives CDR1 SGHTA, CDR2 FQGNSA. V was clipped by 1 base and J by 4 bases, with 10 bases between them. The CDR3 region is CASSLVGVVETQYF. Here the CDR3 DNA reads TGTGCCAGCAGCTTAGTAGGGGTGGTAGAGACCCAGTACTTC. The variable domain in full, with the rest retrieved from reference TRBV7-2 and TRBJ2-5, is GAGVSQSPSNKVTEKGKDVELRCDPISGHTALYWYRQSLGQGLEFLIYFQGNSAPDKSGLPSDRFSAERTGGSVSTLTIQRTQQEDSAVYLCASSLVGVVETQYFGPGTRLLVL.

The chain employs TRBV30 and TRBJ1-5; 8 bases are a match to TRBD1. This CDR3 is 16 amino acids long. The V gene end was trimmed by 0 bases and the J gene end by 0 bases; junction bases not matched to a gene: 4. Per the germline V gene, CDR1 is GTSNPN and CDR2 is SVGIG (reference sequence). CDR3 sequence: CAWSVRQGLSNQPQHF. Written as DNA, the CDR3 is TGTGCCTGGAGTGTACGACAGGGGCTTAGCAATCAGCCCCAGCATTTT. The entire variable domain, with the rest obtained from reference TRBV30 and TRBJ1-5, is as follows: SQTIHQWPATLVQPVGSPLSLECTVEGTSNPNLYWYRQAAGRGLQLLFYSVGIGQISSEVPQNLSASRPQDRQFILSSKKLLLSDSGFYLCAWSVRQGLSNQPQHFGDGTRLSIL.

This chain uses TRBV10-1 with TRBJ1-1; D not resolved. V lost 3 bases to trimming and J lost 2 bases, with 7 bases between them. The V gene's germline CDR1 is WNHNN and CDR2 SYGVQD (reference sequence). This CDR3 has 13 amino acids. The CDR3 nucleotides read TGCGCCAGCAGTGATGTCTATAACACTGAAGCTTTCTTT. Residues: CASSDVYNTEAFF.

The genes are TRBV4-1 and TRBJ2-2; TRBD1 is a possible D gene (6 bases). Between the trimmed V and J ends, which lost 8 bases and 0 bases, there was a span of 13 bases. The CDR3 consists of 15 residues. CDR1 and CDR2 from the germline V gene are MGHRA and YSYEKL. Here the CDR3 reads CASRKDSANTGELFF. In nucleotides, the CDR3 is TGCGCCAGCCGAAAGGACAGCGCGAACACCGGGGAGCTGTTTTTT.

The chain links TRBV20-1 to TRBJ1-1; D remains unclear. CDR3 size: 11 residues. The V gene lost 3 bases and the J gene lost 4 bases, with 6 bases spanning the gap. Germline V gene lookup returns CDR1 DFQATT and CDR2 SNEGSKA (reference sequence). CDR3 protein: CSASPGTEAFF. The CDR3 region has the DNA TGCAGTGCTAGCCCGGGCACTGAAGCTTTCTTT.

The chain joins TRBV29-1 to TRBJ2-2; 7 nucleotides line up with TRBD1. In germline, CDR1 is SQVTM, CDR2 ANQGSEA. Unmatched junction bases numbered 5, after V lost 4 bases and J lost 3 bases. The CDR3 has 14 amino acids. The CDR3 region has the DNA TGCAGCGTTGGTGCGCAGGGGGACACCGGGGAGCTGTTTTTT. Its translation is CSVGAQGDTGELFF.

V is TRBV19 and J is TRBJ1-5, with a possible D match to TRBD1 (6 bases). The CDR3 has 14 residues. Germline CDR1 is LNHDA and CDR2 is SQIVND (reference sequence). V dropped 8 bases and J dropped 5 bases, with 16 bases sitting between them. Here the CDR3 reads CASRKVAGDQPQHF. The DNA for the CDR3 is TGTGCCAGTCGAAAGGTTGCAGGGGATCAGCCCCAGCATTTT. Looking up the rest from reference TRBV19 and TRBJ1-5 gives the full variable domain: DGGITQSPKYLFRKEGQNVTLSCEQNLNHDAMYWYRQDPGQGLRLIYYSQIVNDFQKGDIAEGYSVSREKKESFPLTVTSAQKNPTAFYLCASRKVAGDQPQHFGDGTRLSIL.

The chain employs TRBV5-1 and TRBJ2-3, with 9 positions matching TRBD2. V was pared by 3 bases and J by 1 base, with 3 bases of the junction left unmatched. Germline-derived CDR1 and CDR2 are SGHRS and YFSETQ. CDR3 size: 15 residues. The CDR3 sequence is CASSSGTSRTDTQYF. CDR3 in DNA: TGCGCCAGCAGCTCCGGGACTAGCCGCACAGATACGCAGTATTTT.

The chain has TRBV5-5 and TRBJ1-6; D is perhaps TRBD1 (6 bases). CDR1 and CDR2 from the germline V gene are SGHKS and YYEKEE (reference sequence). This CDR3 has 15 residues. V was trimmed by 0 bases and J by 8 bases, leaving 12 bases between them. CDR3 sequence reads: CASSLAVTGYSPLHF. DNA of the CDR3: TGTGCCAGCAGCTTGGCTGTGACAGGCTATTCACCCCTCCACTTT.